This T cell receptor (beta chain) originates from a study of blood T cell repertoires in COVID-19. Study information: From the United States, Italy and Spain came samples of acute and convalescent COVID-19. Sources were T cells, B-cell-depleted T cells, or PBMCs; the material itself was cDNA or gDNA.

CDR1 is KGHDR and CDR2 is SFDVKD in the germline V gene. This CDR3 spans 15 amino acids. Trimming removed 6 bases from V and 0 bases from J, with 8 bases in between. Original processing notes: Quantification of nucleated cells was approximated via reference gene primer amplification. Only in-frame clones appear in the TCRdb table, and some are missing; sequencing was by immunoSEQ multiplex PCR. The DNA gave D and trimming, while V, J and clone size come from that table. The data contain tens of thousands of clones, roughly 80% of them seen just once; the ten biggest clones take up approximately 27%. This sequence originates from a human donor in a cohort sampled during active COVID-19. The specimen was peripheral blood. This chain links TRBV24-1 with TRBJ2-6; TRBD1 might be the D (6 bases). CDR3 bases: TGTGCCACCAGTAAGGGGGACTCTGGGGCCAACGTCCTGACTTTC. The encoded protein is CATSKGDSGANVLTF.